Below are 20 T cell receptor beta chains sequenced from a single sample in a study of glioma-infiltrating T cells (dated by TCRdb to about 2016). TCRdb lists the instrument as Illumina MiSeq. TCR alpha and beta CDR3 regions were amplified with the iRepertoire nested amplicon-rescue multiplex PCR (arm-PCR) platform from RNA. The raw public data were reprocessed by TCRdb itself: fastp quality trimming at Q25, MiXCR clonotype calling, in-frame beta chains only. Rows with a matching CDR3 protein are joined into one entry that keeps the most common DNA and genes. The table for this sample lists approximately 110,000 distinct CDR3 sequences; less than 30% of them were counted only once. The ten biggest clones cover roughly 15% of the sample. The material sequenced was glioma tissue, nonneoplastic brain tissue, or PBMCs (not recorded which). These receptors were collected from a human donor with low-grade glioma or glioblastoma, undergoing nonglioma brain surgery, or in good health (not recorded which).

The V and J genes are TRBV7-9 and TRBJ2-3; D remains unclear. V was trimmed by 3 bases and J by 7 bases, leaving 8 bases between them. The CDR3 is 12 residues long. Germline lookup yields CDR1 SEHNR and CDR2 FQNEAQ (reference sequence). For the CDR3, the DNA is TGTGCCAGCAGCTTCGGTCAGTATACGCAGTATTTT. The encoded protein is CASSFGQYTQYF.

This clonotype was counted many times. The chain joins TRBV19 to TRBJ1-1; D unclear. V lost 0 bases to trimming and J lost 11 bases, with 19 bases between them. The length of the CDR3 is 15 residues. In germline, CDR1 is LNHDA, CDR2 SQIVND (reference sequence). CDR3 DNA sequence: TGTGCCAGTAGTATAGATGCAACACTCGGAGGACGGGCTTTCTTT. It is translated as CASSIDATLGGRAFF. The full variable domain, its missing parts supplied by reference TRBV19 and TRBJ1-1, is DGGITQSPKYLFRKEGQNVTLSCEQNLNHDAMYWYRQDPGQGLRLIYYSQIVNDFQKGDIAEGYSVSREKKESFPLTVTSAQKNPTAFYLCASSIDATLGGRAFFGQGTRLTVV.

Of note for this clonotype: Given a much more abundant clone one base away, this may be a read error. V is TRBV6-1 and J is TRBJ2-3; D possibly matches TRBD1 or TRBD2 (5 bases each). The V gene lost 10 bases and the J gene lost 2 bases, with 13 bases spanning the gap. Germline V lookup: CDR1 MNHNS, CDR2 SASEGT. The CDR3 is made up of 13 amino acids. DNA of the CDR3: TGTGCCATCCGGGACCGACTCACAGATACGCAGTATTTT. It encodes CAIRDRLTDTQYF.

On this clonotype: This may be a read error, as it is one base from a much larger clone. The gene calls are TRBV28 and TRBJ1-5; D ambiguous. This CDR3 has 16 amino acids. Trimming left V 5 bases short and J 7 bases short, with 21 bases between. Per germline, CDR1 MDHEN and CDR2 SYDVKM. CDR3 sequence reads: CASSPGGVGKGQPQHF. In DNA, the CDR3 is TGTGCCAGCAGTCCGGGTGGCGTGGGTAAAGGACAGCCCCAGCATTTT.

The chain couples TRBV20-1 to TRBJ2-3; 10 nucleotides line up with TRBD2. CDR1 and CDR2 (germline): DFQATT, SNEGSKA (reference sequence). Unmatched junction bases numbered 11, after V lost 3 bases and J lost 2 bases. The CDR3 runs to 17 residues. The CDR3 nucleotides read TGCAGTGCTAGTTCGAGCGGGAGGGCGGGATACACAGATACGCAGTATTTT. It translates to CSASSSGRAGYTDTQYF.

This clonotype was seen ten or more times. The V and J genes are TRBV28 and TRBJ1-3; possible D gene TRBD1, 6 bases. With 2 bases removed from V and 0 bases from J, the gap between germline ends came to 11 bases. Germline V gene lookup returns CDR1 MDHEN and CDR2 SYDVKM. The CDR3 totals 16 residues. CDR3 region: CASSLTGPLSGNTIYF. The CDR3 DNA reads as TGTGCCAGCAGTTTAACAGGGCCACTCTCTGGAAACACCATATATTTT. Full variable domain (rest looked up from reference TRBV28 and TRBJ1-3): DVKVTQSSRYLVKRTGEKVFLECVQDMDHENMFWYRQDPGLGLRLIYFSYDVKMKEKGDIPEGYSVSREKKERFSLILESASTNQTSMYLCASSLTGPLSGNTIYFGEGSWLTVV.

This clonotype showed up many times. The rearrangement joins TRBV19 to TRBJ2-7; 8 bases are shared with TRBD2. Per germline, CDR1 LNHDA and CDR2 SQIVND (reference sequence). This CDR3 is built from 15 residues. J was trimmed by 3 bases and V by 3 bases; bases with no gene match: 7. Here the CDR3 reads CASSIRPAGVYEQYF. The CDR3 DNA reads as TGTGCCAGTAGTATCCGCCCAGCGGGAGTCTACGAGCAGTACTTC.

This clonotype has just a few counts. This rearrangement joins TRBV29-1 to TRBJ1-2, with 10 bases matching TRBD1. Per germline, CDR1 SQVTM and CDR2 ANQGSEA. The CDR3 totals 15 residues. V shed 0 bases, J shed 3 bases, and the junction held 4 bases outside the gene matches. The CDR3 protein is CSVEDGTGAYYGYTF. In DNA form, the CDR3 reads TGCAGCGTTGAAGATGGGACAGGGGCTTACTATGGCTACACCTTC.

The rearrangement uses TRBV18 and TRBJ2-3; the D gene is possibly TRBD1 (6 bases). Germline V gene lookup returns CDR1 KGHSH and CDR2 LQKENI. The CDR3 covers 15 residues. Trimming removed 2 bases at V and 2 bases at J, with 11 bases between. CDR3 nucleotide sequence: TGTGCCAGCTCACCAAACAGGGAACTCACAGATACGCAGTATTTT. This encodes CASSPNRELTDTQYF.

This clonotype was counted ten times or more. This sequence joins TRBV4-1 and TRBJ1-6, with D hard to call. The V gene lost 0 bases and the J gene lost 10 bases, with 7 bases spanning the gap. The CDR3 contains 13 residues. Germline V gives CDR1 MGHRA, CDR2 YSYEKL. The CDR3 loop is CASSQDTGSPLHF. The CDR3 DNA is TGCGCCAGCAGCCAAGATACGGGATCACCCCTCCACTTT.

The table lists this clonotype with many counts. The gene calls are TRBV7-9 and TRBJ2-1; TRBD1 might be the D (5 bases). CDR1 is SEHNR, CDR2 FQNEAQ, per germline (reference sequence). The ends were cut back, 7 bases at V and 4 bases at J, with 5 bases in the middle. CDR3 length: 11 residues. The CDR3 coding sequence is TGTGCCAGCAACAGGTACAATGAGCAGTTCTTC. Amino acid sequence: CASNRYNEQFF. Combining the CDR3 with reference TRBV7-9 and TRBJ2-1 gives the whole variable domain DTGVSQNPRHKITKRGQNVTFRCDPISEHNRLYWYRQTLGQGPEFLTYFQNEAQLEKSRLLSDRFSAERPKGSFSTLEIQRTEQGDSAMYLCASNRYNEQFFGPGTRLTVL.

This clonotype has a count of ten or more. The chain links TRBV20-1 to TRBJ2-7; D gene uncertain. Trimming cost V 1 base and J 6 bases, with 7 bases left between them. This CDR3 is 11 amino acids long. Germline CDR1 is DFQATT and CDR2 is SNEGSKA (reference sequence). The CDR3 bases are TGCAGTGCTAGAGTGTCGCGCGAGCAGTACTTC. Residues: CSARVSREQYF.

This clonotype showed up just a few times. The rearrangement uses TRBV2 and TRBJ2-1, with 12 positions matching TRBD2. Germline assignment: CDR1 SNHLY and CDR2 FYNNEI. V dropped 4 bases and J dropped 3; count of bases not matched to a gene: 7. The length of the CDR3 is 17 residues. The CDR3 loop reads CASSVTGTSGYYNEQFF. CDR3 in DNA: TGTGCCAGCAGTGTAACCGGGACTAGCGGGTACTACAATGAGCAGTTCTTC. The full variable domain, its missing parts supplied by reference TRBV2 and TRBJ2-1, is EPEVTQTPSHQVTQMGQEVILRCVPISNHLYFYWYRQILGQKVEFLVSFYNNEISEKSEIFDDQFSVERPDGSNFTLKIRSTKLEDSAMYFCASSVTGTSGYYNEQFFGPGTRLTVL.

Concerning this clonotype itself: This clone may be a read error of a much larger clone one base away. No conserved phenylalanine or tryptophan ends this CDR3, so it is likely a read error. The chain has TRBV3-1 and TRBJ2-5, with TRBD2 matching 7 bases. The CDR3 covers 14 residues. Losses at the gene ends were 5 bases for V and 4 bases for J; bases not matched to a gene: 7. In germline, CDR1 is LGHDT, CDR2 YNNKEL (reference sequence). CDR3 bases: TGTGCCAGCAGCGAGGATCCGGGAGGAGAGACCCAGTACTCC. Amino acids: CASSEDPGGETQYS.

In its sample, this clonotype was seen many times. The chain couples TRBV29-1 to TRBJ1-2; TRBD1 matches at 7 bases. Germline trimming cut 4 bases from V and 3 bases from J; bases unmatched to any gene: 11. The CDR3 runs to 15 residues. Germline V gene sequence: CDR1 SQVTM, CDR2 ANQGSEA. CDR3 in amino acids: CSVANAGQGDYGYTF. The CDR3 DNA follows: TGCAGCGTTGCCAATGCAGGCCAGGGGGACTATGGCTACACCTTC.

This clonotype was recorded many times. The rearrangement joins TRBV10-3 to TRBJ2-7; 8 bases are shared with TRBD2. CDR1 and CDR2 (germline): ENHRY, SYGVKD. The CDR3 length is 14 residues. Trimming cost V 3 bases and J 2 bases; bases outside gene matches: 3. The chain's CDR3 is CAISDPAGAYEQYF. The CDR3 nucleotides read TGTGCCATCAGTGATCCAGCGGGGGCCTACGAGCAGTACTTC.

This clonotype was observed a single time. V gene TRBV19 combines with J gene TRBJ2-3; 10 positions match TRBD1. Germline V gene sequence: CDR1 LNHDA, CDR2 SQIVND (reference sequence). The CDR3 runs to 16 residues. With 5 bases clipped from V and 7 bases from J, the junction kept 12 bases outside the gene matches. DNA for the CDR3: TGTGCCAGTAGTTCTGGGACAGGGGTCTTTACATATACGCAGTATTTT. It is translated as CASSSGTGVFTYTQYF. The variable domain in full, with the rest retrieved from reference TRBV19 and TRBJ2-3, is DGGITQSPKYLFRKEGQNVTLSCEQNLNHDAMYWYRQDPGQGLRLIYYSQIVNDFQKGDIAEGYSVSREKKESFPLTVTSAQKNPTAFYLCASSSGTGVFTYTQYFGPGTRLTVL.

This clonotype occurred a few times. This chain uses TRBV10-3 with TRBJ2-3; TRBD2 matches 9 bases. The J segment lost 0 bases and the V segment lost 4 bases, leaving 5 bases of the junction unmatched. The CDR3 totals 16 residues. Germline assignment: CDR1 ENHRY and CDR2 SYGVKD. The CDR3 reads CAISVSSGTSTDTQYF. In nucleotides, the CDR3 is TGTGCCATCAGTGTCTCTAGCGGGACTAGCACAGATACGCAGTATTTT.

This clonotype showed up many times. The chain links TRBV28 to TRBJ2-7; possibly TRBD2 for D (5 bases). V was clipped by 3 bases and J by 5 bases, with 11 bases between them. This CDR3 contains 13 residues. Looked up from germline, CDR1 is MDHEN and CDR2 is SYDVKM. The CDR3 loop reads CASSFSNSDEQYF. In nucleotides, the CDR3 is TGTGCCAGCAGTTTCTCCAATAGCGACGAGCAGTACTTC.

This clonotype was seen ten or more times. This rearrangement joins TRBV7-2 to TRBJ2-7, with D maybe TRBD2 (6 bases). This CDR3 region has 15 residues. Trimming cost V 4 bases and J 2 bases, with 15 bases left between them. Germline V gene data show CDR1 as SGHTA and CDR2 as FQGNSA. CDR3 bases: TGTGCCAGCAGCTCAAGCGGGTTCCTAACCTACGAGCAGTACTTC. Protein sequence: CASSSSGFLTYEQYF.